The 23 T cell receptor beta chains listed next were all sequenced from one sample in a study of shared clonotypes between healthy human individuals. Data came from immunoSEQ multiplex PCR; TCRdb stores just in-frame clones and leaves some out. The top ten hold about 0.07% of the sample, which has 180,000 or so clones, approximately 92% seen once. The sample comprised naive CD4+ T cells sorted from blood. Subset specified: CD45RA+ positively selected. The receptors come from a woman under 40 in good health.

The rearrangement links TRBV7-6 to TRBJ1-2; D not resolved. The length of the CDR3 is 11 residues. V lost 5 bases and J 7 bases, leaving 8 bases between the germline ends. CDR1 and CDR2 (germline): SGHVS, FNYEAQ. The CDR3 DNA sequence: TGTGCCAGCAGCCCAGGTTTTGGCTACACCTTC. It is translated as CASSPGFGYTF.

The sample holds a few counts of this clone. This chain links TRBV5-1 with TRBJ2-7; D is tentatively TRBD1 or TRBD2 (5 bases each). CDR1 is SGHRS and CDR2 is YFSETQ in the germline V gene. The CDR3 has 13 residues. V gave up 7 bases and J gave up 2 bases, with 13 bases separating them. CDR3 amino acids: CASAWDGAYEQYF. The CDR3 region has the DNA TGCGCCAGCGCGTGGGACGGAGCCTACGAGCAGTACTTC.

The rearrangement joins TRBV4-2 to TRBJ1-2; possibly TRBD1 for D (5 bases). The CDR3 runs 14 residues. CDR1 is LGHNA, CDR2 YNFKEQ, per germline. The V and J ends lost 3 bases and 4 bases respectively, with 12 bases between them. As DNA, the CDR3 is TGTGCCAGCAGCCAGGAGGGACTGAGCTATGGCTACACCTTC. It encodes CASSQEGLSYGYTF.

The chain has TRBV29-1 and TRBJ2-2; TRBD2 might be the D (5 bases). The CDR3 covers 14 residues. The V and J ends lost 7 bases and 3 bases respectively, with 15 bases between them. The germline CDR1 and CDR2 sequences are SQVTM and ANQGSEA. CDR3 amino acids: CSGRRVTDTGELFF. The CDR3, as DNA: TGCAGCGGGAGGAGAGTCACGGACACCGGGGAGCTGTTTTTT.

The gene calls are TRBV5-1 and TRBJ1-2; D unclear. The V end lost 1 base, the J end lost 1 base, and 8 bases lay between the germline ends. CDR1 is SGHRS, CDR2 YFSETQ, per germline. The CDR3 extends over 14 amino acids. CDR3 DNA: TGCGCCAGCAGCTTGAGCCCCGGTAACTATGGCTACACCTTC. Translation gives CASSLSPGNYGYTF. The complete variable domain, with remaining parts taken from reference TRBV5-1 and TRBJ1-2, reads KAGVTQTPRYLIKTRGQQVTLSCSPISGHRSVSWYQQTPGQGLQFLFEYFSETQRNKGNFPGRFSGRQFSNSRSEMNVSTLELGDSALYLCASSLSPGNYGYTFGSGTRLTVV.

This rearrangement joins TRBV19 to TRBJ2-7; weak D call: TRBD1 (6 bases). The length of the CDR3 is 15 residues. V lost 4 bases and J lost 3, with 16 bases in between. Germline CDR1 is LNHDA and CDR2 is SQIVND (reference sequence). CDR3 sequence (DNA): TGTGCCAGTAGTAAGGATCGGACAGATCACTACGAGCAGTACTTC. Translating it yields CASSKDRTDHYEQYF. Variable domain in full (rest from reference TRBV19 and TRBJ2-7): DGGITQSPKYLFRKEGQNVTLSCEQNLNHDAMYWYRQDPGQGLRLIYYSQIVNDFQKGDIAEGYSVSREKKESFPLTVTSAQKNPTAFYLCASSKDRTDHYEQYFGPGTRLTVT.

The DNA of the CDR3 is TGTGCCAGTCGACAGATCTCAACAAACACCATATATTTT. Protein sequence: CASRQISTNTIYF. The V gene is TRBV19, the J gene TRBJ1-3, with a weak D call TRBD1 (5 bases). The CDR3 runs 13 residues. Trimming took off 8 bases at V and 6 bases at J, with 14 bases between the two ends. Per germline, CDR1 LNHDA and CDR2 SQIVND (reference sequence).

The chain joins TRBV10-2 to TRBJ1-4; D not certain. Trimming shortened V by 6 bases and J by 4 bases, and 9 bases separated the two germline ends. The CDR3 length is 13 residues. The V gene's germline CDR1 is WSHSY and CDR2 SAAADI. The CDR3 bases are TGCGCCAGCAGAGGGCCAAATAATGAAAAACTGTTTTTT. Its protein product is CASRGPNNEKLFF.

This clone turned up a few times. The CDR3 sequence: CASSLEWSGASGGQPQHF. CDR3 DNA sequence: TGTGCCAGCAGCTTAGAGTGGTCGGGGGCTTCGGGAGGACAGCCCCAGCATTTT. This chain connects TRBV7-9 to TRBJ1-5; the D gene is possibly TRBD1 (6 bases). Germline lookup yields CDR1 SEHNR and CDR2 FQNEAQ (reference sequence). The CDR3 covers 18 residues. Trimming pared 1 base from V and 7 bases from J, leaving 23 bases between. The whole variable domain, remainder taken from reference TRBV7-9 and TRBJ1-5, is DTGVSQNPRHKITKRGQNVTFRCDPISEHNRLYWYRQTLGQGPEFLTYFQNEAQLEKSRLLSDRFSAERPKGSFSTLEIQRTEQGDSAMYLCASSLEWSGASGGQPQHFGDGTRLSIL.

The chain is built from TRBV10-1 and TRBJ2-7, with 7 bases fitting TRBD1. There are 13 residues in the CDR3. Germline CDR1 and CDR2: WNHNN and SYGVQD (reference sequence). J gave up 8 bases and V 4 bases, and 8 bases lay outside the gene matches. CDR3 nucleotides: TGCGCCAGCAGTGGACAGGGAGTAACCAAGCAGTACTTC. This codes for CASSGQGVTKQYF.

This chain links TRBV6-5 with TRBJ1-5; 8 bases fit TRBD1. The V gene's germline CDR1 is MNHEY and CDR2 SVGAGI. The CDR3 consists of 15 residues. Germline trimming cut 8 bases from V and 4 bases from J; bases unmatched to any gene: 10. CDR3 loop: CASRADRARNQPQHF. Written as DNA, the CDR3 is TGTGCCAGCCGAGCGGACAGGGCGAGGAATCAGCCCCAGCATTTT.

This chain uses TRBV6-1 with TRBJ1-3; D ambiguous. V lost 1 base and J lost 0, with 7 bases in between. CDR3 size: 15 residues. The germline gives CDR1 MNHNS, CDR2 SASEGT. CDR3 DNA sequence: TGTGCCAGCAGTGAAGTAGGTAGCTCTGGAAACACCATATATTTT. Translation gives CASSEVGSSGNTIYF.

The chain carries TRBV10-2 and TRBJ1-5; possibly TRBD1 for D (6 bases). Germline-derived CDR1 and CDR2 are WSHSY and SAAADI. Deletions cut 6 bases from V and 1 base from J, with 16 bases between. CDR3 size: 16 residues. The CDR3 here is CASSEEQGFSNQPQHF. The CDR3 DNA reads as TGCGCCAGCAGCGAAGAACAGGGATTCAGCAATCAGCCCCAGCATTTT.

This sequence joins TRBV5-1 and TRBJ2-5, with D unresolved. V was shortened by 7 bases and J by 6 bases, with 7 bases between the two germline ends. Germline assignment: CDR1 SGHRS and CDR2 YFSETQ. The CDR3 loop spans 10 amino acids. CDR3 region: CASGDKTQYF. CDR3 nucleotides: TGCGCCAGCGGCGATAAGACCCAGTACTTC.

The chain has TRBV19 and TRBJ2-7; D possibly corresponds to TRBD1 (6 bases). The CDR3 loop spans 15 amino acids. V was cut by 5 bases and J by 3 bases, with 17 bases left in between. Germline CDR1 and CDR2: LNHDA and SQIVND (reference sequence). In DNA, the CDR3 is TGTGCCAGTAGTCGAGCCGGGACATACTACTACGAGCAGTACTTC. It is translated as CASSRAGTYYYEQYF.

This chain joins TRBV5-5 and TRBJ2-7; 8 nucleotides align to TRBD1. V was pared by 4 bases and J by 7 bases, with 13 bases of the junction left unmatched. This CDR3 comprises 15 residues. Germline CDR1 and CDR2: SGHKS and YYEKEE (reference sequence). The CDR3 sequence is CASSLPGQASGEQYF. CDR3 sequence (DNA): TGTGCCAGCAGCCTCCCGGGACAGGCTTCGGGGGAGCAGTACTTC.

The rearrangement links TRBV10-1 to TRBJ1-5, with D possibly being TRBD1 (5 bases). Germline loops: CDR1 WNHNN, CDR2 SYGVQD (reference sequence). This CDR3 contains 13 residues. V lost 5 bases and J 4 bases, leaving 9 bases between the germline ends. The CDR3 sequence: CASSRDLNQPQHF. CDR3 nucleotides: TGCGCCAGCAGTCGGGACCTTAATCAGCCCCAGCATTTT.

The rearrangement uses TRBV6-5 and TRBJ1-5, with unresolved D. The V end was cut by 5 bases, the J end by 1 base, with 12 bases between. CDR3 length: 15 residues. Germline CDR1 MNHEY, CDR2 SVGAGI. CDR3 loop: CASSRYAWSNQPQHF. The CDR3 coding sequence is TGTGCCAGCAGTCGATACGCCTGGAGCAATCAGCCCCAGCATTTT.

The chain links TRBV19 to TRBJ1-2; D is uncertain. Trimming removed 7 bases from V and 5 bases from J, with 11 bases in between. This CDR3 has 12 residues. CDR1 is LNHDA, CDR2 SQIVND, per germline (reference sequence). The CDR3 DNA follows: TGTGCCAGTACCCAAGGACGGTATGGCTACACCTTC. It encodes CASTQGRYGYTF. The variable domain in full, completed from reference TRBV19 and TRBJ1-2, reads DGGITQSPKYLFRKEGQNVTLSCEQNLNHDAMYWYRQDPGQGLRLIYYSQIVNDFQKGDIAEGYSVSREKKESFPLTVTSAQKNPTAFYLCASTQGRYGYTFGSGTRLTVV.

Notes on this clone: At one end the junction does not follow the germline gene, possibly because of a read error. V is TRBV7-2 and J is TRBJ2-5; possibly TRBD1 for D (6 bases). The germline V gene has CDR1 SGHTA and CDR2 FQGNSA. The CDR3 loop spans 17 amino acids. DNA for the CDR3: TGTGCCAGCAGCGTAGCATGGGTCGGAGGTTTGGGGGCGGCCCAGTACTTC. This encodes CASSVAWVGGLGAAQYF. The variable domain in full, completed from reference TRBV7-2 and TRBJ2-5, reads GAGVSQSPSNKVTEKGKDVELRCDPISGHTALYWYRQSLGQGLEFLIYFQGNSAPDKSGLPSDRFSAERTGGSVSTLTIQRTQQEDSAVYLCASSVAWVGGLGAAQYFGPGTRLLVL.

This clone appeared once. The CDR3 region is CASSKSYRGEKLFF. CDR3 sequence (DNA): TGTGCCAGCAGTAAAAGTTACAGGGGTGAAAAACTGTTTTTT. V is TRBV6-5 and J is TRBJ1-4, with 7 bases identical to TRBD1. There are 14 residues in the CDR3. Trimming removed 5 bases from V and 7 bases from J; junction bases left unmatched: 7. Germline values: CDR1 MNHEY, CDR2 SVGAGI.

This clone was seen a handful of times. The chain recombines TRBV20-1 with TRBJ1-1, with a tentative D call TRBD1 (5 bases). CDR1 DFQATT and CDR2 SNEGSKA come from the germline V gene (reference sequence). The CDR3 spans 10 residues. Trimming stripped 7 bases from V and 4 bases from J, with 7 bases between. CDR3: CSVGGTEAFF. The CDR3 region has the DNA TGCAGTGTTGGGGGCACTGAAGCTTTCTTT.

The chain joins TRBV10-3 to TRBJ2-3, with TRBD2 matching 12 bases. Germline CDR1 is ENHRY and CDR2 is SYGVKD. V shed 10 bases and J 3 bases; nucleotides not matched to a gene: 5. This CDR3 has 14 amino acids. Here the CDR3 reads CATTGTSGTDTQYF. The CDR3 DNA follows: TGTGCCACCACCGGGACTAGCGGGACAGATACGCAGTATTTT.